This T cell receptor beta chain comes out of a study of chemoradiotherapy in HPV16-positive cancers. Study-wide background: Candidate HPV-specific T-cell clones and common TCR motifs came from functional assays in a couple of HPV16-positive patients.

The V segment lost 6 bases and the J segment 0 bases; nucleotides outside the gene matches: 10. Germline loops: CDR1 SEHNR, CDR2 FQNEAQ (reference sequence). The CDR3 runs to 17 residues. This clone was seen more than once but under ten times. As yet, its antigen is unknown. This table comes from immunoSEQ multiplex PCR, and its TCRdb copy is limited to in-frame clones, with some not included. The sample shows roughly 7,300 clones, roughly nine tenths of them seen only once. Overall study results and limits: Only a couple of HPV16-positive patients supplied the functional HPV-specificity definition.

The sequence was obtained from a human donor with HPV-associated anogenital cancer. The sample here was taken from a patient who underwent chemoradiotherapy. The V gene is TRBV7-9, the J gene TRBJ1-3, with 8 bases aligning to TRBD1. The CDR3: CASSPGTGGRSGNTIYF. The DNA of the CDR3 is TGTGCCAGCAGTCCCGGGACAGGTGGTCGCTCTGGAAACACCATATATTTT.